This T cell receptor beta chain was identified during a study of cytomegalovirus exposure and HLA in healthy donors. Study background: Later, an analysis reported that the 110 or so validation repertoires had used the same platform as the approximately 720 first-cohort repertoires.

Overall study findings and caveats: Most TCR sequences were uncommon, yet certain public TCRs appeared in many donors. TCR clusters originating in the first cohort tended to co-occur in the approximately 130 validation repertoires, according to a later analysis.

V shed 3 bases, J shed 7 bases, and the junction held 15 bases outside the gene matches. CDR3 length: 17 amino acids. Per the germline V gene, CDR1 is SGHAT and CDR2 is FQNNGV. The repertoire was sequenced with immunoSEQ multiplex PCR; TCRdb's copy has only in-frame clones and lacks some. This repertoire shows approximately 240,000 clones, 75% to 95% found once; its top ten account for 1.1%. In regard to this clone: Its target is unknown.

The sequenced material came from PBMCs. The chain is built from TRBV11-2 and TRBJ1-2; 9 bases agree with TRBD1. The origin of this receptor is a woman between 18 and 30 years old in good health and CMV-seronegative. This CDR3 is CASSFRDRVGLFGGYTF. CDR3 in DNA: TGTGCCAGCAGCTTTCGGGACAGGGTGGGGCTTTTTGGTGGCTACACCTTC.